This paragraph reports one T cell receptor beta chain. The data originate from a study of cytomegalovirus exposure and HLA in healthy donors. Study details: From about 170 million T cells, an earlier analysis saw roughly 110 million unique TCR beta sequences.

Primers for the PCR totalled 60 Vbeta and 13 Jbeta. TCRdb's copy holds only in-frame clones and misses some; the assay was immunoSEQ multiplex PCR. The sample records roughly 140,000 clones, 78% being singletons. Trimming removed 5 bases from V and 7 bases from J; junction bases left unmatched: 11. The germline CDR1 and CDR2 sequences are SEHNR and FQNEAQ (reference sequence). The CDR3 spans 16 residues. This clonotype originated in a male donor in good health and CMV-seronegative. The chain combines TRBV7-9 with TRBJ1-6, with 7 bases identical to TRBD1. The sample consisted of PBMCs. In DNA form, the CDR3 reads TGTGCCAGCAGCCTCTTACCCGGGACAGTCAATTCACCCCTCCACTTT. Protein: CASSLLPGTVNSPLHF.